This TCR beta chain was recorded in a study of T cell repertoires in ileal Crohn's disease. On the study more broadly: Every patient was operated on for stricturing (around 61%) or penetrating (approximately 40%) complications.

Profiled with immunoSEQ multiplex PCR; TCRdb holds only in-frame clones, not every one. The sample yields some 9,200 clones, 70% to 80% seen once. Documented time point: neoterminal ileum biopsy at postoperative endoscopy, about 6 months after surgery. The trim removed 4 bases at V and 2 bases at J, leaving 9 bases unmatched. The CDR3 is 16 amino acids. Germline CDR1 reads SGHRS; CDR2 reads YFSETQ. The chain links TRBV5-1 to TRBJ2-1, with 7 nucleotides matching TRBD1. Sequenced input: ileal tissue. The receptor was derived from an adult with Crohn's disease. This chain's CDR3 is CASSRPRDSTYNEQFF. The DNA of the CDR3 is TGCGCCAGCAGCCGGCCACGGGACAGTACCTACAATGAGCAGTTCTTC.